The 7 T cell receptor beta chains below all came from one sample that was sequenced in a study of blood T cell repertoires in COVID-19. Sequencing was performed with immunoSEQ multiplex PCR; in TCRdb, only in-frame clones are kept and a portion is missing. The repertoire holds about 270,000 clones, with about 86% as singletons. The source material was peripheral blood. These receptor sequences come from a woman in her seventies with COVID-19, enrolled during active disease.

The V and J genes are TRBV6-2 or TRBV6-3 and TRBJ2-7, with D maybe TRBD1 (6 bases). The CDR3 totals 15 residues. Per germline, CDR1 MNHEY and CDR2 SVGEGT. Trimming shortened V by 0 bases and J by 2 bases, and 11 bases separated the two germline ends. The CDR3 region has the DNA TGTGCCAGCAGTTACTCCTCAGGGGTCCCCTACGAGCAGTACTTC. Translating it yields CASSYSSGVPYEQYF.

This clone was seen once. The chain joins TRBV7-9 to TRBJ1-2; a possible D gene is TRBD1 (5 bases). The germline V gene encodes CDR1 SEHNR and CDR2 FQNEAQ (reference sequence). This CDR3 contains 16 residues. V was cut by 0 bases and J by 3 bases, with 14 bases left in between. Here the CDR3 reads CASSLARQGNYYGYTF. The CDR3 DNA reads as TGTGCCAGCAGCTTAGCGAGGCAGGGAAATTACTATGGCTACACCTTC.

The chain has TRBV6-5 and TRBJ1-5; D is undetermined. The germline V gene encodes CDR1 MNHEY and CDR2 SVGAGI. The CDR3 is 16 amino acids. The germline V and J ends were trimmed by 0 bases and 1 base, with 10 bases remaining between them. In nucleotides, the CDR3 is TGTGCCAGCAGTTACTCCCCCCCGGGGAGCAATCAGCCCCAGCATTTT. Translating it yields CASSYSPPGSNQPQHF.

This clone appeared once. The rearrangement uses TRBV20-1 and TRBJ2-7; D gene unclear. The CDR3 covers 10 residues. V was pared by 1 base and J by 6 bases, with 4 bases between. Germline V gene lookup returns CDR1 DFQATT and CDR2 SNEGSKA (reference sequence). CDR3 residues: CSARGAEQYF. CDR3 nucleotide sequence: TGCAGTGCTAGAGGGGCCGAGCAGTACTTC.

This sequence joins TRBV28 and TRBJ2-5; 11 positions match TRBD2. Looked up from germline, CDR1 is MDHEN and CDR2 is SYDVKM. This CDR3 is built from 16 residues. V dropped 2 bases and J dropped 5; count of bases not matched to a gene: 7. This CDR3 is CASSLSSGGAWETQYF. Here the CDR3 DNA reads TGTGCCAGCAGTTTAAGTAGCGGGGGGGCGTGGGAGACCCAGTACTTC.

The CDR3 DNA sequence: TGTGCCTGGAGTGTACTAGGGCTAGCGGGGGAAGAGCAGTACTTC. Translation: CAWSVLGLAGEEQYF. The rearrangement joins TRBV30 to TRBJ2-7; 10 nucleotides agree with TRBD2. Trimming removed 0 bases from V and 7 bases from J; junction bases left unmatched: 9. The CDR3 covers 15 residues. CDR1 is GTSNPN and CDR2 is SVGIG in the germline V gene (reference sequence).

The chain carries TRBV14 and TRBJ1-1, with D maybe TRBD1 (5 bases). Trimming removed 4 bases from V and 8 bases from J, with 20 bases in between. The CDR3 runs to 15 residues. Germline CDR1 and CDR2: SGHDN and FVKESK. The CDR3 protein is CASSLGAGVLSEAFF. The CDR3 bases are TGTGCCAGCAGCCTGGGCGCGGGGGTTCTCTCAGAAGCTTTCTTT.